The 11 T cell receptor beta chains reported below all come from one sample, sequenced in a study of response to subunit inactivated influenza vaccine. TCRdb re-called the RT-PCR reads through MiXCR, storing one row per CDR3 protein. The repertoire consists of about 700,000 distinct CDR3 sequences, with 15% to 18% occurring once and the leading ten covering roughly 10%. Sequenced material: PBMCs from blood, taken 11 to 12 days after vaccination. Receptors originate from a man aged 50-60 years who received an inactivated influenza vaccine.

There are a few counts of this clonotype. The V and J genes are TRBV7-9 and TRBJ2-3; D perhaps matches TRBD2 (5 bases). From germline, CDR1 is SEHNR and CDR2 FQNEAQ (reference sequence). The CDR3 runs 15 residues. V lost 0 bases to trimming and J lost 4 bases, with 11 bases between them. CDR3 loop: CASSLAGVYADTQYF. The CDR3 coding sequence is TGTGCCAGCAGCTTAGCGGGAGTGTACGCAGATACGCAGTATTTT.

This clonotype appeared a few times. The chain couples TRBV7-2 to TRBJ2-5, with D perhaps matching TRBD1 (5 bases). Trimming removed 4 bases from V and 4 bases from J, with 13 bases in between. CDR3 length: 14 amino acids. Germline CDR1 SGHTA, CDR2 FQGNSA. CDR3: CASSYSGYAETQYF. Here the CDR3 DNA reads TGTGCCAGCAGCTACTCAGGGTATGCAGAGACCCAGTACTTC.

The chain recombines TRBV12-3 or TRBV12-4 with TRBJ2-7; D possibly corresponds to TRBD1 (7 bases). The V and J ends lost 5 bases and 2 bases respectively, with 16 bases between them. The CDR3 totals 15 residues. The CDR3 region has the DNA TGTGCCAGCAGTGCCTACAGGGGACTCCCCTACGAGCAGTACTTC. It encodes CASSAYRGLPYEQYF.

This rearrangement joins TRBV3-1 to TRBJ2-2, with D possibly TRBD2 on 6 matching bases. Between the trimmed V and J ends, which lost 2 bases and 7 bases, there was a span of 11 bases. Germline V CDR1 and CDR2: LGHDT, YNNKEL (reference sequence). This CDR3 region has 14 residues. CDR3 sequence: CASSQRDWSGELFF. The CDR3 DNA sequence: TGTGCCAGCAGCCAAAGGGACTGGAGCGGGGAGCTGTTTTTT. Variable domain in full (rest from reference TRBV3-1 and TRBJ2-2): DTAVSQTPKYLVTQMGNDKSIKCEQNLGHDTMYWYKQDSKKFLKIMFSYNNKELIINETVPNRFSPKSPDKAHLNLHINSLELGDSAVYFCASSQRDWSGELFFGEGSRLTVL.

Notes on this clonotype: The conserved phenylalanine or tryptophan is not found at the CDR3 terminus, so this likely reflects a read error. The DNA is omitted, as the CDR3 cannot be located on it reliably, and the CDR3 follows TCRdb's listing. The chain uses TRBV29-1 and TRBJ1-5; the table calls TRBD1, which could not be checked here. The germline V gene encodes CDR1 SQVTM and CDR2 ANQGSEA. The CDR3 is 12 residues long, counting both termini. This chain's CDR3 is CSVYDRDAGWHS.

The chain joins TRBV29-1 to TRBJ1-1; 7 bases are shared with TRBD1. The CDR3 spans 13 residues. Germline lookup yields CDR1 SQVTM and CDR2 ANQGSEA. V lost 7 bases and J lost 1; bases outside the gene matches: 6. CDR3 sequence: CSAADRTNTEAFF. The CDR3 nucleotides read TGCAGCGCTGCGGACAGGACGAACACTGAAGCTTTCTTT.

In this sample, this clonotype turned up a few times. The chain combines TRBV6-1 with TRBJ1-1, with D possibly TRBD1 on 5 matching bases. V lost 0 bases, J lost 6 bases, and 11 bases lay in between. Germline V gene data show CDR1 as MNHNS and CDR2 as SASEGT. CDR3 length equals 14 residues. Here the CDR3 reads CASSEALTVPEAFF. DNA of the CDR3: TGTGCCAGCAGTGAAGCGTTGACAGTCCCTGAAGCTTTCTTT.

This chain uses TRBV6-2 or TRBV6-3 with TRBJ2-1; possibly TRBD1 or TRBD2 for D (5 bases each). The CDR3 extends over 13 amino acids. Trimming took 5 bases from V and 9 from J, leaving 14 bases between them. The germline CDR1 and CDR2 sequences are MNHEY and SVGEGT. The DNA for the CDR3 is TGTGCCAGCAGTCCAGGACCGGGGCGTGAGCAGTTCTTC. As protein: CASSPGPGREQFF.

The CDR3 DNA follows: TGTGCCACCAGCCCCCGTGAAGGAGGGGGTGGCACTCAGCCCCAGCATTTT. Protein product: CATSPREGGGGTQPQHF. The rearrangement joins TRBV15 to TRBJ1-5, with a weak D call TRBD1 (6 bases). Trimming stripped 5 bases from V and 6 bases from J, with 23 bases between. The length of the CDR3 is 17 residues. Germline CDR1 reads LNHNV; CDR2 reads YYDKDF (reference sequence).

In this sample, this clonotype turned up a few times. The chain carries TRBV6-2 or TRBV6-3 and TRBJ2-1, with 10 positions matching TRBD2. J was trimmed by 4 bases and V by 4 bases; bases with no gene match: 10. CDR3 length: 17 residues. In germline, CDR1 is MNHEY, CDR2 SVGEGT. The CDR3 DNA is TGTGCCAGCAGTTCGATTCGGAGCGGGAGGGATTACAATGAGCAGTTCTTC. Protein: CASSSIRSGRDYNEQFF.

This rearrangement joins TRBV20-1 to TRBJ2-7; TRBD2 might be the D (6 bases). Germline V gives CDR1 DFQATT, CDR2 SNEGSKA (reference sequence). This CDR3 region has 15 residues. V was clipped by 1 base and J by 6 bases, with 19 bases between them. The CDR3 reads CSARAPKGSGVEQYF. Here the CDR3 DNA reads TGCAGTGCTAGAGCCCCAAAGGGTAGCGGTGTCGAGCAGTACTTC.